A selection of T cell receptor beta chains follows, all from one sample in a study of neurological immune-mediated disorders. Each CDR3 protein gets one entry after TCRdb re-called the 5' RACE reads with MiXCR. The data contain about 60,000 distinct CDR3 sequences, about 3.2% of them singletons. Sequenced material: PBMCs. The origin of the receptors is a woman aged 55-70 years with multiple sclerosis. CDR3s include the opening cysteine and the closing phenylalanine or tryptophan.

v_gene: TRBV5-1; CDR3aa: CASSLVGRMNTEAFF
v_gene: TRBV29-1; CDR3aa: CSVERPAEAFF
v_gene: TRBV7-9; CDR3aa: CASSLAENTEAFF
v_gene: TRBV24-1; CDR3aa: CATPDRGRDKTQNF
v_gene: TRBV6-5; CDR3aa: CASSYSTTRGTLYQETQYF
v_gene: TRBV20-1; CDR3aa: CSVRLPGANVLTF
v_gene: TRBV28; CDR3aa: CASSLPGGSQPQHF
v_gene: TRBV9; CDR3aa: CASSPQWRSSYEQYF
v_gene: TRBV5-1; CDR3aa: CASSLQPGTGSTGELFF
v_gene: TRBV20-1; CDR3aa: CRARGLGLAGVDEQFF
v_gene: TRBV6-4; CDR3aa: CASSDRDRGLDTQYF
v_gene: TRBV7-2; CDR3aa: CASSLSWGRAGELFF
v_gene: TRBV6-5; CDR3aa: CASRPGTGTYGYTF
v_gene: TRBV18; CDR3aa: CASSPRQGEETQYF
v_gene: TRBV20-1; CDR3aa: CSADPGGALGYTF
v_gene: TRBV7-3; CDR3aa: CASSTSRDTDTQYF
v_gene: TRBV20-1; CDR3aa: CSGSIAGVSYEQYF
v_gene: TRBV3-1; CDR3aa: CASSQDGDSGGYTF
v_gene: TRBV7-2; CDR3aa: CASSLDRNQPQHF
v_gene: TRBV12-5; CDR3aa: CASGLVTIQGPAYNSPLHF
v_gene: TRBV29-1; CDR3aa: CSHKRDNPRSTEAFF
v_gene: TRBV14; CDR3aa: CASSPLKGMTEAFF
v_gene: TRBV7-8; CDR3aa: CASSFGLAKGEQYF
v_gene: TRBV4-1; CDR3aa: CASSLDRFSTDTQYF
v_gene: TRBV25-1; CDR3aa: CASSEWGPNYGYTF
v_gene: TRBV29-1; CDR3aa: CSSRVYETQYF
v_gene: TRBV4-1; CDR3aa: CASSPRGGRTYEQYF
v_gene: TRBV5-1; CDR3aa: CASSLAGAGTGFYEQYF
v_gene: TRBV12-3/TRBV12-4; CDR3aa: CASSLGQGTDTQYF
v_gene: TRBV5-6; CDR3aa: CASSLRAGFYGYTF
v_gene: TRBV5-1; CDR3aa: CASSSGAQEQFF